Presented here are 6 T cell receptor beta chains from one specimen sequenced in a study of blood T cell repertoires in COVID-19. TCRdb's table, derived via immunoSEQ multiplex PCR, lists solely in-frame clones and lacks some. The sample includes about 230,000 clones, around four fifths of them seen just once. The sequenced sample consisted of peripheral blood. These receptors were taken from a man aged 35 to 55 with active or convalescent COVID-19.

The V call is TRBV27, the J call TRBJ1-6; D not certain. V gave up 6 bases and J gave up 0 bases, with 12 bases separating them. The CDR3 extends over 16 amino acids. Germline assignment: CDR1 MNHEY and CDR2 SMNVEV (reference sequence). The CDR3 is CASRYQGSSYNSPLHF. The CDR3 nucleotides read TGTGCCAGCAGATATCAAGGGAGCTCCTATAATTCACCCCTCCACTTT.

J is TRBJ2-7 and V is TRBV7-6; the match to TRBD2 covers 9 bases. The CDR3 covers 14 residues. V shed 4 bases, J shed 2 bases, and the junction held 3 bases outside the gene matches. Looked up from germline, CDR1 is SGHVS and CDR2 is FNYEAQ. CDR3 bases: TGTGCCAGCAGCTCTAGCGGGGAGGCCTACGAGCAGTACTTC. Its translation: CASSSSGEAYEQYF.

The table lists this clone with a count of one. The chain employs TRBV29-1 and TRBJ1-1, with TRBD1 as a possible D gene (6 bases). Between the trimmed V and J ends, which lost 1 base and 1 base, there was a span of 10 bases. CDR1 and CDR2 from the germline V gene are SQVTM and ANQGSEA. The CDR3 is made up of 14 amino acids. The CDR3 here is CSVEGDIKNTEAFF. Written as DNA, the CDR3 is TGCAGCGTTGAAGGGGACATAAAGAACACTGAAGCTTTCTTT.

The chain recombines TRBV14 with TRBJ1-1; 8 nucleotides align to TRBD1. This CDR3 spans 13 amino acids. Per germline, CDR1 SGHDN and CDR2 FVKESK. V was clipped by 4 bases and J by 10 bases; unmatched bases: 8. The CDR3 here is CASSPTGVVSAFF. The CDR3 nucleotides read TGTGCCAGCAGCCCGACAGGGGTTGTTTCAGCTTTCTTT.

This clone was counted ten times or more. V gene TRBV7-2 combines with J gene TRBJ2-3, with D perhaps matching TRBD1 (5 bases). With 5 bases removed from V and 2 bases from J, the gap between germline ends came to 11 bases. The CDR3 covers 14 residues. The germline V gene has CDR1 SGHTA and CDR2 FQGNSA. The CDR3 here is CASSPTVPTDTQYF. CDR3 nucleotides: TGTGCCAGCAGCCCGACAGTACCCACAGATACGCAGTATTTT.

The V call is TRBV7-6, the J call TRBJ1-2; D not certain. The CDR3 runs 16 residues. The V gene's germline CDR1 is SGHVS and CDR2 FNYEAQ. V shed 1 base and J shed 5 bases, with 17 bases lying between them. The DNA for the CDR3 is TGTGCCAGCAGCTTAGAGGCAGTTGCTAGCGGGTATGGCTACACCTTC. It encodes CASSLEAVASGYGYTF.